These 28 T cell receptor beta chains came from one sample sequenced in a study of beta chain features in type 1 diabetes. Investigators reverse transcribed all isolated RNA, so they sequenced expressed TCRB transcripts. Measured with immunoSEQ multiplex PCR; TCRdb has only the in-frame clones, and not every one. The profile shows 300,000 to 350,000 clones, 6.5% to 10% of them singletons. The specimen sequenced was central memory CD4+ T cells from blood. The receptors here all came from a young woman in good health.

This clone was detected only a few times. This chain joins TRBV13 and TRBJ1-3; D call uncertain. The germline CDR1 and CDR2 sequences are PRHDT and FYEKMQ (reference sequence). Trimming took off 0 bases at V and 0 bases at J, with 6 bases between the two ends. The CDR3 runs to 15 residues. Written as DNA, the CDR3 is TGTGCCAGCAGCTTAGGGCCGGTCTCTGGAAACACCATATATTTT. It codes for CASSLGPVSGNTIYF.

The J gene is TRBJ1-1, the V gene TRBV6-1; 7 nucleotides agree with TRBD1. CDR1 is MNHNS and CDR2 is SASEGT in the germline V gene. The CDR3 has 15 residues. The V segment lost 8 bases and the J segment 0 bases; nucleotides outside the gene matches: 9. The CDR3 spells CASRIKGAMNTEAFF. CDR3 bases: TGTGCCAGCCGGATTAAGGGGGCCATGAACACTGAAGCTTTCTTT.

This clone was detected only a few times. In the same sample, other DNA sequences code for this CDR3. The chain links TRBV27 to TRBJ1-5, with D possibly matching TRBD1 (6 bases). CDR1 and CDR2 (germline): MNHEY, SMNVEV (reference sequence). V was cut by 5 bases and J by 5 bases, with 10 bases left in between. This CDR3 is built from 13 residues. The CDR3 nucleotides are TGTGCCAGCAGTCCGGACAGATATCAGCCCCAGCATTTT. Its translation: CASSPDRYQPQHF.

V usage is TRBV18 and J usage is TRBJ1-2; D call uncertain. The V gene lost 0 bases and the J gene lost 9 bases, with 14 bases spanning the gap. The CDR3 is made up of 14 amino acids. CDR1 KGHSH and CDR2 LQKENI come from the germline V gene. The CDR3 nucleotides read TGTGCCAGCTCACCACCCAGTGAGGTTCTCAGCTACACCTTC. This codes for CASSPPSEVLSYTF.

The rearrangement joins TRBV4-1 to TRBJ2-1; 8 bases map to TRBD1. Germline lookup yields CDR1 MGHRA and CDR2 YSYEKL. With 7 bases clipped from V and 2 bases from J, the junction kept 7 bases outside the gene matches. This CDR3 comprises 15 residues. The CDR3 DNA reads TGCGCCAGCATCGAACAGGGGGGCCCCTACAATGAGCAGTTCTTC. Amino acids: CASIEQGGPYNEQFF.

The rearrangement uses TRBV5-6 and TRBJ2-7; D may be TRBD1 (6 bases). The CDR3 has 14 residues. Between the trimmed V and J ends, which lost 3 bases and 3 bases, there was a span of 13 bases. CDR1 is SGHDT, CDR2 YYEEEE, per germline. The CDR3: CASSSKTGLYEQYF. In nucleotides, the CDR3 is TGTGCCAGCAGCTCCAAGACAGGACTCTACGAGCAGTACTTC.

This clone has more than one count but fewer than ten. This chain uses TRBV28 with TRBJ2-5; D possibly uses TRBD1 or TRBD2 (5 bases each). CDR1 and CDR2 from the germline V gene are MDHEN and SYDVKM. The CDR3 consists of 14 residues. V was clipped by 6 bases and J by 3 bases, with 14 bases between them. In nucleotides, the CDR3 is TGTGCCAGCAGCCAGAGGGCCAGGGAAGAGACCCAGTACTTC. This codes for CASSQRAREETQYF.

The genes are TRBV20-1 and TRBJ2-1; D not certain. CDR3 length: 11 amino acids. V was shortened by 6 bases and J by 5 bases, with 8 bases between the two germline ends. The germline V gene has CDR1 DFQATT and CDR2 SNEGSKA (reference sequence). The DNA for the CDR3 is TGCAGTGCATTAAGTCACAATGAGCAGTTCTTC. This gives the protein CSALSHNEQFF.

This clone has just a few counts. V is TRBV19 and J is TRBJ2-7, with D possibly being TRBD1 (6 bases). Trimming removed 4 bases at V and 8 bases at J, with 21 bases between. The CDR3 totals 15 residues. Germline V gene lookup returns CDR1 LNHDA and CDR2 SQIVND (reference sequence). For the CDR3, the DNA is TGTGCCAGTAGTAATAGTCGGCTGAGTGGGGACAAGCAGTACTTC. It yields the protein CASSNSRLSGDKQYF.

This clone was seen more than once but under ten times. The chain employs TRBV9 and TRBJ2-3, with D hard to call. Between the trimmed V and J ends, which lost 0 bases and 5 bases, there was a span of 13 bases. Germline values: CDR1 SGDLS, CDR2 YYNGEE. CDR3 length: 15 amino acids. CDR3 amino acids: CASSVAAGFKDTQYF. The CDR3 DNA reads as TGTGCCAGCAGCGTAGCGGCCGGGTTTAAAGATACGCAGTATTTT.

This clone was counted a few times. The chain is built from TRBV13 and TRBJ2-3, with D possibly TRBD2 on 6 matching bases. The V gene's germline CDR1 is PRHDT and CDR2 FYEKMQ (reference sequence). The ends were cut back, 5 bases at V and 3 bases at J, with 15 bases in the middle. This CDR3 has 15 amino acids. The DNA of the CDR3 is TGTGCCAGCAGCCGCGGCGGGGTCGGGACAGATACGCAGTATTTT. It specifies CASSRGGVGTDTQYF.

This clone was observed a few times. J is TRBJ1-1 and V is TRBV18, with D hard to call. Trimming took off 3 bases at V and 4 bases at J, with 15 bases between the two ends. Germline CDR1 and CDR2: KGHSH and LQKENI. This CDR3 contains 15 residues. CDR3 DNA sequence: TGTGCCAGCTCACCGAACGGTCGAGCGGCCACTGAAGCTTTCTTT. Protein sequence: CASSPNGRAATEAFF.

The chain links TRBV6-1 to TRBJ2-5; D is unresolved. Trimming stripped 0 bases from V and 1 base from J, with 18 bases between. This CDR3 contains 18 residues. The germline CDR1 and CDR2 sequences are MNHNS and SASEGT. The CDR3 sequence: CASSEAYWGDGLQETQYF. Written as DNA, the CDR3 is TGTGCCAGCAGTGAAGCGTACTGGGGTGATGGGCTCCAAGAGACCCAGTACTTC.

The gene calls are TRBV7-2 and TRBJ2-7, with 10 bases fitting TRBD1. Per germline, CDR1 SGHTA and CDR2 FQGNSA. V shed 1 base, J shed 6 bases, and the junction held 3 bases outside the gene matches. This CDR3 is 14 amino acids long. The CDR3 DNA reads as TGTGCCAGCAGCTTAGGACAGGGGGCTGCCGAGCAGTACTTC. Translation gives CASSLGQGAAEQYF.

V gene TRBV7-2 combines with J gene TRBJ1-2; no firm D call. The CDR3 is made up of 13 amino acids. The ends were cut back, 1 base at V and 5 bases at J, with 8 bases in the middle. Germline CDR1 reads SGHTA; CDR2 reads FQGNSA. As DNA, the CDR3 is TGTGCCAGCAGCTTAGGGGTGCAGTATGGCTACACCTTC. Translating gives CASSLGVQYGYTF.

This clone showed up just a few times. This chain uses TRBV19 with TRBJ1-1; 7 bases agree with TRBD1. After removal of 6 bases from V and 6 bases from J, the junction contained 7 bases not matched to a gene. CDR1 LNHDA and CDR2 SQIVND come from the germline V gene (reference sequence). The CDR3 loop spans 13 amino acids. CDR3 sequence reads: CASSSQGSPEAFF. The CDR3 coding sequence is TGTGCCAGTAGCTCACAGGGGAGTCCTGAAGCTTTCTTT.

This clone has just a few counts. This chain connects TRBV29-1 to TRBJ2-5; possibly TRBD1 for D (6 bases). Germline V lookup: CDR1 SQVTM, CDR2 ANQGSEA. The V and J ends lost 7 bases and 4 bases respectively, with 10 bases between them. This CDR3 comprises 11 residues. The CDR3 loop reads CSAQQGETQYF. For the CDR3, the DNA is TGCAGCGCCCAACAGGGAGAGACCCAGTACTTC.

This clone was seen a handful of times. This chain uses TRBV4-1 with TRBJ1-1; D gene unclear. Germline CDR1 reads MGHRA; CDR2 reads YSYEKL. V was cut by 0 bases and J by 1 base, with 6 bases left in between. The CDR3 consists of 14 residues. The CDR3 sequence is CASSQDTANTEAFF. The CDR3 DNA is TGCGCCAGCAGCCAAGATACGGCGAACACTGAAGCTTTCTTT.

This clone has a count of ten or more. This chain connects TRBV7-9 to TRBJ2-3, with 7 bases identical to TRBD2. The ends lost 2 bases at V and 3 bases at J; junction bases unmatched: 5. This CDR3 region has 15 residues. Germline V gene data show CDR1 as SEHNR and CDR2 as FQNEAQ (reference sequence). CDR3 nucleotide sequence: TGTGCCAGCAGCTTAAGTGCGGGAGTGACAGATACGCAGTATTTT. It specifies CASSLSAGVTDTQYF.

This clone was counted a few times. This chain joins TRBV2 and TRBJ2-3, with D possibly matching TRBD1 (6 bases). The CDR3 consists of 14 residues. The germline V and J ends were trimmed by 7 bases and 4 bases, with 15 bases remaining between them. Per germline, CDR1 SNHLY and CDR2 FYNNEI. Here the CDR3 DNA reads TGTGCCAGCACGGACGCACAGGGCGCAGATACGCAGTATTTT. This gives the protein CASTDAQGADTQYF.

The chain combines TRBV7-6 with TRBJ2-7, with no clear D. Germline V gene data show CDR1 as SGHVS and CDR2 as FNYEAQ. CDR3 length: 14 residues. V lost 1 base to trimming and J lost 0 bases, with 7 bases between them. The CDR3 loop reads CASSLGGNSYEQYF. The DNA of the CDR3 is TGTGCCAGCAGCTTAGGCGGCAACTCCTACGAGCAGTACTTC.

This clone turned up a few times. V gene TRBV7-2 combines with J gene TRBJ2-7, with unresolved D. There are 13 residues in the CDR3. Germline assignment: CDR1 SGHTA and CDR2 FQGNSA. V was shortened by 5 bases and J by 0 bases, with 8 bases between the two germline ends. The CDR3 loop is CASSRGSSYEQYF. CDR3 DNA sequence: TGTGCCAGCAGCCGAGGAAGCTCCTACGAGCAGTACTTC.

The chain carries TRBV28 and TRBJ1-3; D call uncertain. Deletions cut 7 bases from V and 4 bases from J, with 8 bases between. CDR3 length: 12 residues. CDR1 and CDR2 (germline): MDHEN, SYDVKM. CDR3 bases: TGTGCCAGCAAGGTCGGGGGAAACACCATATATTTT. As protein: CASKVGGNTIYF.

The genes are TRBV4-3 and TRBJ2-3; 9 nucleotides match TRBD2. The CDR3 sequence is 17 residues long. Per the germline V gene, CDR1 is LGHNA and CDR2 is YSLEER. Germline trimming cut 0 bases from V and 4 bases from J; bases unmatched to any gene: 8. The CDR3 sequence: CASSQDLAGGPADTQYF. Written as DNA, the CDR3 is TGCGCCAGCAGCCAAGATTTGGCGGGAGGGCCTGCAGATACGCAGTATTTT.

CDR3 loop: CASSTGTVAETQYF. The CDR3 nucleotides read TGTGCCAGCAGTACCGGGACAGTAGCAGAGACCCAGTACTTC. J is TRBJ2-7 and V is TRBV28; 7 nucleotides line up with TRBD1. With the DNA end fitting TRBJ2-5 better, the J assignment may be wrong. Germline V gives CDR1 MDHEN, CDR2 SYDVKM. The CDR3 covers 14 residues.

This chain uses TRBV7-8 with TRBJ2-3, with 10 bases fitting TRBD2. The CDR3 runs to 15 residues. V was pared by 4 bases and J by 3 bases, with 4 bases of the junction left unmatched. CDR1 and CDR2 from the germline V gene are SGHVS and FQNEAQ. CDR3: CASSYLAGATDTQYF. CDR3 in DNA: TGTGCCAGCAGCTACCTAGCGGGAGCGACAGATACGCAGTATTTT.

This clone has just a few counts. The identical CDR3 is also encoded by other nucleotide sequences in the sample. V is TRBV28 and J is TRBJ2-7; D is unclear. V was clipped by 6 bases and J by 1 base, with 7 bases between them. Germline lookup yields CDR1 MDHEN and CDR2 SYDVKM. This CDR3 region has 12 residues. CDR3 nucleotides: TGTGCCAGCAGCCCCGTGTCCTACGAGCAGTACTTC. This translates into CASSPVSYEQYF.

The chain combines TRBV15 with TRBJ2-3, with TRBD2 as a possible D gene (5 bases). Germline CDR1 reads LNHNV; CDR2 reads YYDKDF (reference sequence). Trimming took off 8 bases at V and 2 bases at J, with 11 bases between the two ends. The CDR3 is 13 residues long. CDR3: CATRSGYTDTQYF. DNA of the CDR3: TGTGCCACCCGGAGCGGATACACAGATACGCAGTATTTT.